These T cell receptor beta chains were read from a single sample in a study of control samples from healthy donors and cancer patients. Generated by immunoSEQ multiplex PCR, the TCRdb table keeps only in-frame clones and is missing some. The repertoire consists of about 15,000 clones, with 87% occurring once and the leading ten covering around a tenth. Sequenced: PBMCs. The source is a woman in her seventies with colorectal cancer. The CDR3 runs from the conserved cysteine through the conserved F or W. The D gene is left open where the match is weak. Expanded clones get a size class; other rows say once, few or many, or leave the size out.

j_call | d_call | v_call | clone_size | cdr3_aa | cdr3_nt
TRBJ2-7 | . | TRBV11-3 | . | CASSLSFSSYEQYF | TGTGCCAGCAGCTTATCCTTTAGTTCCTACGAGCAGTACTTC
TRBJ2-5 | . | TRBV12-3/TRBV12-4 | . | CASRGNQETQYF | TGTGCCTCCCGCGGCAATCAAGAGACCCAGTACTTC
TRBJ2-7 | TRBD1 | TRBV7-2 | . | CASSPSGDRSYEQYF | TGTGCCAGCAGCCCCTCAGGGGACAGATCCTACGAGCAGTACTTC
TRBJ1-1 | . | TRBV5-1 | . | CASSSQTVVTEAFF | TGCGCCAGCAGCTCACAGACAGTAGTCACTGAAGCTTTCTTT
TRBJ1-2 | . | TRBV28 | few | CASSPPLNYGYTF | TGTGCCAGCAGTCCCCCCTTGAATTATGGCTACACCTTC
TRBJ1-4 | . | TRBV4-1 | . | CASSQPTGGRGRFF | TGCGCCAGCAGCCAACCTACGGGGGGGAGGGGGAGGTTTTTT
TRBJ2-2 | . | TRBV3-1/TRBV3-2 | . | CASSPYTGELFF | TGTGCCAGCAGCCCTTACACCGGGGAGCTGTTTTTT
TRBJ2-1 | . | TRBV7-3 | . | CASSPSVDSYNEQFF | TGTGCCAGCAGCCCCTCAGTGGACTCCTACAATGAGCAGTTCTTC
TRBJ2-3 | . | TRBV7-3 | . | CASSQLGRAFADTQYF | TGTGCCAGCAGCCAACTGGGCAGGGCGTTCGCAGATACGCAGTATTTT
TRBJ1-5 | TRBD1 | TRBV7-6 | few | CASSPGGQGSQPQHF | TGTGCCAGCAGCCCCGGTGGACAGGGGTCTCAGCCCCAGCATTTT
TRBJ1-3 | . | TRBV4-3 | . | CASSQDWSSSGNTIYF | TGCGCCAGCAGCCAAGATTGGAGTTCCTCTGGAAACACCATATATTTT
TRBJ1-2 | TRBD1 | TRBV30 | . | CAWSGTGSANYGYTF | TGTGCCTGGAGCGGGACAGGGTCCGCTAACTATGGCTACACCTTC
TRBJ2-3 | . | TRBV7-2 | . | CASSLGAATDTQYF | TGTGCCAGCAGCTTAGGGGCGGCCACAGATACGCAGTATTTT
TRBJ2-7 | . | TRBV9 | . | CASSPLGTHSYEQYF | TGTGCCAGCAGCCCCCTCGGGACACACTCCTACGAGCAGTACTTC
TRBJ1-1 | . | TRBV7-3 | . | CASSPNRVEAAFF | TGTGCCAGCAGCCCAAACAGGGTTGAGGCGGCTTTCTTT
TRBJ1-1 | . | TRBV5-1 | . | CASSQDGRNTEAFF | TGCGCCAGCAGCCAGGACGGTAGGAACACTGAAGCTTTCTTT
TRBJ2-3 | TRBD2 | TRBV5-1 | once | CASSLVLGRVAGTDTQYF | TGCGCCAGCAGCTTGGTTTTGGGTCGGGTAGCGGGGACCGATACGCAGTATTTT
TRBJ2-1 | . | TRBV29-1 | . | CSVGLNEQFF | TGCAGCGTTGGCCTTAATGAGCAGTTCTTC
TRBJ2-3 | TRBD1 | TRBV7-8 | . | CASSLGTGGATDTQYF | TGTGCCAGCAGCTTAGGGACAGGGGGCGCGACAGATACGCAGTATTTT
TRBJ2-7 | . | TRBV27 | . | CASSVNPGPKTYEQYF | TGTGCCAGCAGTGTTAACCCCGGACCCAAAACCTACGAGCAGTACTTC
TRBJ1-5 | . | TRBV27 | few | CASSLGSRQPQHF | TGTGCCAGCAGTTTAGGGTCAAGACAGCCCCAGCATTTT
TRBJ2-2 | TRBD2 | TRBV19 | . | CASSMTIGLGLNTGELFF | TGTGCCAGTAGTATGACAATAGGACTAGGCCTTAACACCGGGGAGCTGTTTTTT
TRBJ1-2 | TRBD1 | TRBV5-6 | . | CASSPGTGSRGYTF | TGTGCCAGCAGCCCCGGGACAGGGTCTAGGGGCTACACCTTC
TRBJ2-5 | . | TRBV3-1/TRBV3-2 | . | CASSQSETQYF | TGTGCCAGCAGCCAATCGGAGACCCAGTACTTC
TRBJ1-5 | . | TRBV11-2 | . | CASSLESGAYQPQHF | TGTGCCAGCAGCTTAGAATCAGGAGCTTATCAGCCCCAGCATTTT
TRBJ2-1 | . | TRBV12-3/TRBV12-4 | . | CASSLQAGEQFF | TGTGCCAGCAGTTTACAAGCCGGGGAGCAGTTCTTC
TRBJ1-2 | . | TRBV19 | few | CASKQASNYGYTF | TGTGCCAGTAAACAGGCTTCTAACTATGGCTACACCTTC
TRBJ1-6 | . | TRBV7-2 | once | CASSLEAGPIHF | TGTGCCAGCAGCTTAGAGGCAGGACCAATCCACTTT
TRBJ2-5 | TRBD1 | TRBV6-4 | . | CASRSLSGTGEETQYF | TGTGCCAGCAGGTCATTATCTGGGACAGGGGAAGAGACCCAGTACTTC
TRBJ2-1 | . | TRBV7-9 | . | CASSPLDEQFF | TGTGCCAGCAGCCCCCTAGATGAGCAGTTCTTC
TRBJ2-6 | . | TRBV10-3 | . | CAISRGGQGAPSGANVLTF | TGTGCCATCAGCAGGGGGGGGCAGGGAGCGCCCTCTGGGGCCAACGTCCTGACTTTC
TRBJ1-2 | . | TRBV30 | . | CAWSRSGRGGYTF | TGTGCCTGGAGCCGATCAGGGCGGGGTGGCTACACCTTC
TRBJ1-2 | . | TRBV7-9 | . | CASSFGGDGYTF | TGTGCCAGCAGCTTTGGCGGGGATGGCTACACCTTC
TRBJ2-1 | . | TRBV6-2/TRBV6-3 | . | CASSNLGGGSYNEQFF | TGTGCCAGCAGTAACCTGGGCGGTGGTAGTTACAATGAGCAGTTCTTC
TRBJ2-3 | . | TRBV9 | once | CASSVGARFTDTQYF | TGTGCCAGCAGCGTAGGGGCCCGGTTTACAGATACGCAGTATTTT
TRBJ1-6 | TRBD1 | TRBV5-1 | . | CASSLASGGNSPLHF | TGCGCCAGCAGCTTGGCGTCAGGGGGCAATTCACCCCTCCACTTT
TRBJ1-3 | . | TRBV3-1/TRBV3-2 | . | CASTYGGGTGNTIYF | TGTGCCAGCACTTACGGGGGGGGAACAGGAAACACCATATATTTT
TRBJ1-1 | . | TRBV29-1 | . | CSGKDLNTEAFF | TGCAGCGGTAAGGACCTGAACACTGAAGCTTTCTTT
TRBJ2-1 | TRBD2 | TRBV3-1/TRBV3-2 | . | CASSQAPSGGRYNEQFF | TGTGCCAGCAGCCAGGCTCCTAGCGGGGGGCGCTACAATGAGCAGTTCTTC
TRBJ2-7 | . | TRBV7-9 | . | CASPYHPYSYEQYF | TGTGCCAGCCCCTACCACCCCTACTCCTACGAGCAGTACTTC
TRBJ2-1 | . | TRBV24-1 | . | CATSGGAGSYNEQFF | TGTGCCACCAGTGGGGGGGCGGGCTCCTACAATGAGCAGTTCTTC
TRBJ2-5 | TRBD2 | TRBV5-4 | . | CASSLEPGLAGEETQYF | TGTGCCAGCAGCTTGGAGCCGGGACTAGCGGGAGAAGAGACCCAGTACTTC
TRBJ2-7 | TRBD1 | TRBV6-7 | . | CASSYLPGQGSPYEQYF | TGTGCCAGCAGTTACTTGCCGGGACAGGGTTCCCCCTACGAGCAGTACTTC
TRBJ1-1 | . | TRBV6-5 | . | CASSYGQFTEAFF | TGTGCCAGCAGTTACGGACAGTTCACTGAAGCTTTCTTT
TRBJ1-4 | TRBD1 | TRBV10-3 | . | CAISPEQGNNEKLFF | TGTGCCATCAGTCCAGAACAGGGGAATAATGAAAAACTGTTTTTT
TRBJ1-4 | . | TRBV5-1 | . | CASSLGQGTTNEKLFF | TGCGCCAGCAGCTTGGGGCAGGGGACAACTAATGAAAAACTGTTTTTT
TRBJ2-7 | . | TRBV28 | . | CASSLRAGSGLYEQYF | TGTGCCAGCAGTTTGAGGGCAGGCTCCGGGTTGTACGAGCAGTACTTC
TRBJ1-3 | . | TRBV10-2 | . | CASSESATPGNTIYF | TGCGCCAGCAGTGAGTCTGCGACACCGGGAAACACCATATATTTT